Listed below are T cell receptor beta chains from one sample, sequenced in a study of blood T cells in healthy people across ages. MiXCR, run by TCRdb on the 5' RACE reads, gives a single entry per CDR3 protein. The sample lists some 1.4 million distinct CDR3 sequences, about 40% occurring once. Sequences were obtained from blood. The source is a woman younger than 30 in good health. Both conserved end residues are part of each CDR3. Each record gives: CDR3 protein, CDR3 DNA, clone size, J gene, D gene, V gene. D genes are given only for firm matches. Clone size is shown for a subset of rows, as once, few, many or a class of expanded clone.

CAISESTSIAGGNEQFF	TGTGCCATCAGTGAGTCGACGTCGATAGCGGGAGGCAATGAGCAGTTCTTC	NA	TRBJ2-1	TRBD2	TRBV10-3
CASSEGLFSYNGQFF	TGTGCCAGCAGTGAAGGACTATTTTCCTACAATGGGCAGTTCTTC	once	TRBJ2-1	NA	TRBV6-1
CASNKDLEGGGYTF	TGCGCCAGCAACAAAGATCTGGAGGGTGGCGGCTACACCTTC	NA	TRBJ1-2	NA	TRBV5-1
CASSGAAGVENIQYF	TGTGCCAGCAGTGGCGCTGCGGGAGTGGAAAACATTCAGTACTTC	few	TRBJ2-4	TRBD2	TRBV28
CASRPKRESTYEQYF	TGTGCCAGCAGGCCGAAGAGGGAGTCAACCTACGAGCAGTACTTC	NA	TRBJ2-7	NA	TRBV6-2/TRBV6-3
CASSETSGGTQYF	TGTGCCAGCAGTGAGACTAGCGGGGGTACGCAGTATTTT	NA	TRBJ2-3	TRBD2	TRBV2
CSVGTSGIYEQYF	TGCAGCGTGGGGACTAGCGGGATCTACGAGCAGTACTTC	few	TRBJ2-7	TRBD2	TRBV29-1
CASSPKAQGSNEKLFF	TGTGCCAGCAGCCCTAAAGCACAGGGGTCTAATGAAAAACTGTTTTTT	few	TRBJ1-4	TRBD1	TRBV9
CASSQDRAGPYEQYF	TGCGCCAGCAGCCAAGATCGGGCAGGTCCCTACGAGCAGTACTTC	many	TRBJ2-7	NA	TRBV4-1
CASSTGTPDNEQFF	TGTGCCAGCAGCACCGGGACACCTGACAATGAGCAGTTCTTC	NA	TRBJ2-1	NA	TRBV28